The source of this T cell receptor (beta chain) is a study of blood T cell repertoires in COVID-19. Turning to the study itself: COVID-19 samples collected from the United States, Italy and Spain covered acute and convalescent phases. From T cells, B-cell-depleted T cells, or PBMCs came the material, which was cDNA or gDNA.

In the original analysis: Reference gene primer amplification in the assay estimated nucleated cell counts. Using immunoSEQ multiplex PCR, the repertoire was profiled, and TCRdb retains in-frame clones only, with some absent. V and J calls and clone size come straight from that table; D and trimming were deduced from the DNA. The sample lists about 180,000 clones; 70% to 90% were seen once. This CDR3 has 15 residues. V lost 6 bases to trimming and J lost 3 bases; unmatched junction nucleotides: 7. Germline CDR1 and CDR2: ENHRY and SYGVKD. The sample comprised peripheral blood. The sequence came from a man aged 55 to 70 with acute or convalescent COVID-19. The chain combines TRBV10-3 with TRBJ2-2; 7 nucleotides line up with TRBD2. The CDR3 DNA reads TGTGCCATCAGCTCAAGCGGGACCGACACCGGGGAGCTGTTTTTT. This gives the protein CAISSSGTDTGELFF.